This T cell receptor (beta chain) was sequenced during a study of beta chain features in type 1 diabetes. Whole-study context: No patient-donor differences in age, gender, total cells or subset yield. Study results and limitations: People with Type 1 diabetes carried modestly yet significantly shorter TCRB CDR3s in all four CD4+ subsets. Patients and controls would be equally affected if PCR favored shorter templates.

The CDR3 totals 16 residues. Germline V gene sequence: CDR1 SGDLS, CDR2 YYNGEE. The V segment lost 0 bases and the J segment 1 base; nucleotides outside the gene matches: 3. Isolated RNA was reverse transcribed in full, so expressed TCRB transcripts were sequenced. Naive, central memory and regulatory T cell samples produced a mean of approximately 3.5 million reads. The repertoire was sequenced with immunoSEQ multiplex PCR; TCRdb's copy has only in-frame clones and lacks some. The sample contains 400,000 to 500,000 clones, more than 11% of which appear only once. This clone was picked up a small number of times. Its antigen is not identified.

V usage is TRBV9 and J usage is TRBJ2-5; 10 positions match TRBD2. The sequenced material came from naive CD4+ T cells from blood. The receptor's source is a man under 40 in good health. The CDR3 here is CASSVGSGGAQETQYF. The DNA for the CDR3 is TGTGCCAGCAGCGTAGGGAGCGGGGGGGCCCAAGAGACCCAGTACTTC.